These 22 T cell receptor beta chains were sequenced from one sample in a study of T-cell memory formation after mild COVID-19 (dated by TCRdb to about 2021). Receptors were amplified or captured by 5' RACE. TCRdb shows the sequencer as Illumina NovaSeq 6000. TCRdb reprocessing: public reads trimmed at Q25 with fastp, clones called with MiXCR, in-frame beta chains kept. Rows are unified per CDR3 protein, each entry keeping the most common DNA and genes. For this sample there are just under 150,000 distinct CDR3 sequences; about 5.5% appear just once. Clones ranked in the top ten supply approximately 2% of the sample. The source material was PBMCs or a T cell subset sorted from them (not recorded which). The origin of the receptors is an adult woman who had mild COVID-19 (a few samples of this study predate the infection). The sample titles of this study are shuffled in the database, so cell type and time point are left out; the donor was told from shared clones.

This clonotype was seen ten or more times. The rearrangement uses TRBV12-3 or TRBV12-4 and TRBJ2-7; perhaps D is TRBD1 or TRBD2 (5 bases each). CDR3 length equals 12 residues. Trimming removed 6 bases at V and 9 bases at J, with 15 bases between. The chain's CDR3 is CASRLRDAGQYF. The CDR3 DNA is TGTGCCAGCAGACTCCGGGACGCAGGGCAGTACTTC.

The J gene is TRBJ2-3, the V gene TRBV19; D call uncertain. The CDR3 loop spans 17 amino acids. V was cut by 5 bases and J by 4 bases, with 22 bases left in between. CDR1 is LNHDA and CDR2 is SQIVND in the germline V gene (reference sequence). The CDR3 DNA is TGTGCCAGTAGTGTCTTCGCGGCCAGAGCTGGAGCAGATACGCAGTATTTT. It translates to CASSVFAARAGADTQYF.

This clonotype was counted ten times or more. This sequence joins TRBV24-1 and TRBJ2-1, with TRBD2 as a possible D gene (5 bases). This CDR3 has 17 residues. Germline V gives CDR1 KGHDR, CDR2 SFDVKD. Trimming left V 0 bases short and J 5 bases short, with 16 bases between. Written as DNA, the CDR3 is TGTGCCACCAGTGATTTGCAAACGAGCGGCGAGAACAATGAGCAGTTCTTC. It is translated as CATSDLQTSGENNEQFF.

This clonotype has ten or more counts. Germline and junction disagree at one end, which may indicate a read error. The rearrangement links TRBV30 to TRBJ1-2, with 9 bases aligning to TRBD1. CDR1 and CDR2 from the germline V gene are GTSNPN and SVGIG (reference sequence). The CDR3 is 14 amino acids. CDR3 residues: CAWTLPGGQGGNEF. DNA for the CDR3: TGTGCCTGGACCCTCCCTGGGGGACAGGGAGGAAATGAGTTC.

This clonotype was seen at least ten times. The chain uses TRBV6-6 and TRBJ2-7; TRBD2 matches at 7 bases. Unmatched junction bases numbered 4, after V lost 7 bases and J lost 1 base. The CDR3 contains 13 residues. Germline CDR1 and CDR2: MNHNY and SVGAGI (reference sequence). The CDR3 loop reads CASTWGGSYEQYF. CDR3 DNA: TGTGCCAGCACCTGGGGGGGGTCCTACGAGCAGTACTTC.

CDR3 in DNA: TGTGCCAGCAGCCATAACCAGGGGGCAATATACGAGCAGTACTTC. Protein: CASSHNQGAIYEQYF. V gene TRBV3-1 combines with J gene TRBJ2-7; 8 bases line up with TRBD1. The CDR3 spans 15 residues. V was pared by 3 bases and J by 4 bases, with 8 bases of the junction left unmatched. The V gene's germline CDR1 is LGHDT and CDR2 YNNKEL (reference sequence).

This clonotype was found many times. The chain joins TRBV7-9 to TRBJ2-7; a possible D gene is TRBD2 (5 bases). This CDR3 spans 12 amino acids. Trimming left V 5 bases short and J 3 bases short, with 8 bases between. Germline V gene lookup returns CDR1 SEHNR and CDR2 FQNEAQ (reference sequence). CDR3 in amino acids: CASSDRDYEQYF. The DNA of the CDR3 is TGTGCCAGCAGCGACCGGGACTACGAGCAGTACTTC. The full variable domain, rest sourced from reference TRBV7-9 and TRBJ2-7, is DTGVSQNPRHKITKRGQNVTFRCDPISEHNRLYWYRQTLGQGPEFLTYFQNEAQLEKSRLLSDRFSAERPKGSFSTLEIQRTEQGDSAMYLCASSDRDYEQYFGPGTRLTVT.

This clonotype was seen at least ten times. This chain joins TRBV12-3 or TRBV12-4 and TRBJ2-3, with 7 positions matching TRBD1. There are 14 residues in the CDR3. V lost 6 bases and J lost 2; bases outside the gene matches: 5. CDR3 coding DNA: TGTGCCAGCAGCTCCGGGACAGACACAGATACGCAGTATTTT. Protein sequence: CASSSGTDTDTQYF.

This clonotype was observed a handful of times. V is TRBV4-3 and J is TRBJ2-7; TRBD2 matches at 9 bases. Germline CDR1 reads LGHNA; CDR2 reads YSLEER. The CDR3 contains 15 residues. V lost 4 bases and J lost 7; bases outside the gene matches: 11. DNA of the CDR3: TGCGCCAGCAGCCGCTCATTGGGACTAGCCTTTGAGCAGTACTTC. This translates into CASSRSLGLAFEQYF.

This sequence joins TRBV7-9 and TRBJ2-1; D is uncertain. Per germline, CDR1 SEHNR and CDR2 FQNEAQ (reference sequence). This CDR3 region has 13 residues. Trimming shortened V by 4 bases and J by 4 bases, and 8 bases separated the two germline ends. CDR3 nucleotides: TGTGCCAGCAGCTCGACCCATTACAATGAGCAGTTCTTC. Amino acids: CASSSTHYNEQFF.

This clonotype was observed a handful of times. This chain links TRBV20-1 with TRBJ2-7; 11 nucleotides agree with TRBD2. Germline trimming cut 4 bases from V and 0 bases from J; bases unmatched to any gene: 5. The CDR3 length is 15 residues. Germline-derived CDR1 and CDR2 are DFQATT and SNEGSKA (reference sequence). CDR3 bases: TGCAGTGCTAACCCCGGGACTAGCGGCTCCTACGAGCAGTACTTC. It codes for CSANPGTSGSYEQYF.

This clonotype has a count of ten or more. The CDR3, as DNA: TGTGCCAGCTCCAGGCGGGGGGGCACAGATACGCAGTATTTT. Translation gives CASSRRGGTDTQYF. V gene TRBV27 combines with J gene TRBJ2-3; 8 nucleotides match TRBD2. Germline V lookup: CDR1 MNHEY, CDR2 SMNVEV (reference sequence). This CDR3 is built from 14 residues. Unmatched junction bases numbered 5, after V lost 8 bases and J lost 1 base.

This clonotype was found many times. V usage is TRBV13 and J usage is TRBJ1-6, with TRBD1 as a possible D gene (5 bases). Germline CDR1 is PRHDT and CDR2 is FYEKMQ (reference sequence). V lost 5 bases, J lost 0 bases, and 8 bases lay in between. CDR3 size: 15 residues. The CDR3: CASSGDLSYNSPLHF. The CDR3 region has the DNA TGTGCCAGCAGCGGGGACCTCTCCTATAATTCACCCCTCCACTTT.

This clonotype has just a few counts. The chain uses TRBV7-3 and TRBJ2-1, with D uncertain. V lost 5 bases and J lost 0, with 11 bases in between. This CDR3 has 15 residues. Germline CDR1 is SGHTA and CDR2 is FQGTGA. The DNA for the CDR3 is TGTGCCAGCAGCGAATTTCAGGCCTCCTACAATGAGCAGTTCTTC. This codes for CASSEFQASYNEQFF.

This clonotype came up many times. The chain combines TRBV6-4 with TRBJ1-1; no clear D gene. CDR1 and CDR2 from the germline V gene are MRHNA and SNTAGT. V was pared by 0 bases and J by 1 base, with 3 bases between. CDR3 length: 13 residues. The CDR3 sequence is CASSDSGNTEAFF. CDR3 nucleotide sequence: TGTGCCAGCAGTGACTCGGGGAACACTGAAGCTTTCTTT.

The sample holds a few counts of this clonotype. The chain recombines TRBV5-1 with TRBJ1-1; D unclear. V lost 4 bases and J lost 0, with 1 base in between. Germline V CDR1 and CDR2: SGHRS, YFSETQ. This CDR3 is 11 amino acids long. The chain's CDR3 is CASSVNTEAFF. CDR3 DNA sequence: TGCGCCAGCAGCGTGAACACTGAAGCTTTCTTT.

This clonotype showed up just a few times. The genes are TRBV5-1 and TRBJ2-2; D is possibly TRBD2 (6 bases). There are 16 residues in the CDR3. In germline, CDR1 is SGHRS, CDR2 YFSETQ. V was pared by 1 base and J by 6 bases, with 16 bases between. The CDR3 DNA follows: TGCGCCAGCAGCTTGACTACCGGGACTCGAGCCGGGGAGCTGTTTTTT. It yields the protein CASSLTTGTRAGELFF.

This clonotype came up many times. V and J are TRBV7-2 and TRBJ2-5, with D unresolved. From germline, CDR1 is SGHTA and CDR2 FQGNSA. The CDR3 totals 13 residues. Trimming cost V 3 bases and J 2 bases, with 7 bases left between them. The DNA of the CDR3 is TGTGCCAGCAGCTTTTCGGGTCAAGAGACCCAGTACTTC. As protein: CASSFSGQETQYF.

This clonotype was recorded at least ten times. The chain uses TRBV20-1 and TRBJ2-1; TRBD2 agrees at 8 bases. The CDR3 has 10 residues. Germline-derived CDR1 and CDR2 are DFQATT and SNEGSKA (reference sequence). J was trimmed by 9 bases and V by 6 bases; bases with no gene match: 1. CDR3 nucleotides: TGCAGTGCCGGGGGGGGTGAGCAGTTCTTC. Amino acids: CSAGGGEQFF.

This clonotype was picked up many times. The V call is TRBV10-3, the J call TRBJ2-1; 15 bases match TRBD2. This CDR3 is built from 16 residues. CDR1 is ENHRY and CDR2 is SYGVKD in the germline V gene. The trim removed 3 bases at V and 11 bases at J, leaving 8 bases unmatched. DNA for the CDR3: TGTGCCATCAGTGACCAAGGACTAGCGGGGGGGCATAAGCAGTTCTTC. Encoded protein: CAISDQGLAGGHKQFF.

This clonotype was counted many times. V usage is TRBV6-1 and J usage is TRBJ2-5; D uncertain. The germline CDR1 and CDR2 sequences are MNHNS and SASEGT. Deletions cut 7 bases from V and 1 base from J, with 13 bases between. CDR3 length: 14 amino acids. CDR3 coding DNA: TGTGCCAGCAAATTCGGACGGATCCAAGAGACCCAGTACTTC. Translated: CASKFGRIQETQYF.

This clonotype was counted at least ten times. The chain recombines TRBV20-1 with TRBJ2-7; TRBD2 aligns across 7 bases. Germline V gene sequence: CDR1 DFQATT, CDR2 SNEGSKA (reference sequence). The J segment lost 1 base and the V segment lost 4 bases, leaving 4 bases of the junction unmatched. The CDR3 sequence is 13 residues long. The CDR3 DNA follows: TGCAGTGCTACCCCGGGGGGTTCCTACGAGCAGTACTTC. Translated, it gives CSATPGGSYEQYF.